One and the same sample provided the 27 T cell receptor beta chains below, sequenced in a study of T cell responses to AZD1222 COVID-19 vaccine. Generated by immunoSEQ multiplex PCR, the TCRdb table keeps only in-frame clones and is missing some. The sample consists of 66,000 or so clones, less than 90% of them appearing once. The source material was peripheral blood, sampled on day 0 of AZD1222 vaccination. The origin of the receptors is an adult in good health.

The chain employs TRBV5-1 and TRBJ1-1; D remains ambiguous. From germline, CDR1 is SGHRS and CDR2 YFSETQ. Trimming took 4 bases from V and 5 from J, leaving 12 bases between them. The CDR3 is 13 residues long. The CDR3 protein is CASSPLAGTEAFF. The CDR3 DNA is TGCGCCAGCAGCCCGCTGGCGGGAACTGAAGCTTTCTTT.

This sequence joins TRBV28 and TRBJ2-7; TRBD2 aligns across 15 bases. CDR1 and CDR2 from the germline V gene are MDHEN and SYDVKM. The V and J ends lost 6 bases and 5 bases, in that order; junction bases with no gene match: 11. The CDR3 runs 17 residues. Here the CDR3 DNA reads TGTGCCAGCAGGAATGACTTCGGGACTAGCGGGAGGAACGAGCAGTACTTC. The encoded protein is CASRNDFGTSGRNEQYF.

The chain joins TRBV6-4 to TRBJ2-1; TRBD2 matches at 11 bases. Germline V CDR1 and CDR2: MRHNA, SNTAGT. V lost 4 bases, J lost 13 bases, and 6 bases stayed unmatched. This CDR3 region has 13 residues. The CDR3 here is CASSVNSGGAQFF. The CDR3 DNA is TGTGCCAGCAGTGTCAATAGCGGGGGGGCCCAGTTCTTC.

The V and J genes are TRBV25-1 and TRBJ1-1, with 7 bases fitting TRBD1. There are 14 residues in the CDR3. Trimming removed 9 bases from V and 3 bases from J; junction bases left unmatched: 10. Germline-derived CDR1 and CDR2 are MGHDK and SYGVNS. Written as DNA, the CDR3 is TGTGCCAGTTTGTCGGACAGGCTGGACACTGAAGCTTTCTTT. Encoded protein: CASLSDRLDTEAFF.

The chain is built from TRBV3-1 (or the pseudogene TRBV3-2) and TRBJ1-1; 8 bases fit TRBD1. The germline V gene encodes CDR1 LGHDT and CDR2 YNNKEL (reference sequence). The CDR3 is 14 residues long. Trimming at V came to 1 base and at J to 5 bases, leaving 3 bases not matched to a gene. CDR3: CASSQGTGRTEAFF. Here the CDR3 DNA reads TGTGCCAGCAGCCAAGGGACAGGGCGTACTGAAGCTTTCTTT.

The chain combines TRBV7-3 with TRBJ2-1; D might be TRBD2 (5 bases). The length of the CDR3 is 15 residues. Trimming removed 5 bases at V and 0 bases at J, with 11 bases between. Germline assignment: CDR1 SGHTA and CDR2 FQGTGA. This chain's CDR3 is CASSASGSSYNEQFF. CDR3 coding DNA: TGTGCCAGCAGCGCTTCGGGGAGCTCCTACAATGAGCAGTTCTTC.

The chain is built from TRBV19 and TRBJ1-4; D call uncertain. Germline V gene lookup returns CDR1 LNHDA and CDR2 SQIVND (reference sequence). The V and J ends lost 7 bases and 7 bases respectively, with 13 bases between them. This CDR3 is 13 amino acids long. The CDR3 loop reads CASTLGRREKLFF. The CDR3 DNA reads TGTGCCAGTACTTTGGGGAGACGTGAAAAACTGTTTTTT.

This sequence joins TRBV4-2 and TRBJ1-2; D is possibly TRBD1 (5 bases). Trimming stripped 0 bases from V and 8 bases from J, with 16 bases between. This CDR3 has 15 amino acids. Germline CDR1 and CDR2: LGHNA and YNFKEQ. The CDR3 reads CASSQDRAGVWGYTF. In nucleotides, the CDR3 is TGTGCCAGCAGCCAAGATAGGGCGGGGGTTTGGGGCTACACCTTC.

The chain recombines TRBV6-2 or TRBV6-3 with TRBJ1-1; unclear D gene. The CDR3 consists of 14 residues. CDR1 MNHEY and CDR2 SVGEGT come from the germline V gene. Between the trimmed V and J ends, which lost 2 bases and 0 bases, there was a span of 7 bases. CDR3 bases: TGTGCCAGCAGTTACGCGGCTATGAACACTGAAGCTTTCTTT. Encoded protein: CASSYAAMNTEAFF.

There are a few counts of this clone. J is TRBJ1-1 and V is TRBV21-1; the table's TRBD1 call for D was not verified on the DNA. TRBV21-1 is a pseudogene. The CDR3 runs to 14 residues. This chain's CDR3 is CASSKGTVNTEAFF. The CDR3 DNA is TGTGCCAGCAGCAAGGGGACAGTGAACACTGAAGCTTTCTTT.

The chain uses TRBV6-6 and TRBJ1-3; a possible D gene is TRBD1 (5 bases). CDR3 length: 16 residues. The V gene's germline CDR1 is MNHNY and CDR2 SVGAGI (reference sequence). V lost 0 bases and J lost 0, with 9 bases in between. CDR3 protein: CASSYSGGISGNTIYF. The CDR3 bases are TGTGCCAGCAGTTACTCGGGGGGGATCTCTGGAAACACCATATATTTT.

The rearrangement uses TRBV7-2 and TRBJ1-4, with D hard to call. Trimming took off 1 base at V and 7 bases at J, with 7 bases between the two ends. CDR1 SGHTA and CDR2 FQGNSA come from the germline V gene. The CDR3 is 13 amino acids. DNA of the CDR3: TGTGCCAGCAGCTTAGGGTTGCGTGAAAAACTGTTTTTT. Its translation: CASSLGLREKLFF.

J is TRBJ1-1 and V is TRBV19, with 7 bases identical to TRBD1. CDR1 LNHDA and CDR2 SQIVND come from the germline V gene (reference sequence). V was clipped by 3 bases and J by 1 base; unmatched bases: 5. The CDR3 covers 15 residues. The chain's CDR3 is CASSIRQGWNTEAFF. CDR3 DNA: TGTGCCAGTAGTATCCGACAGGGATGGAACACTGAAGCTTTCTTT.

V is TRBV5-6 and J is TRBJ1-1; D is uncertain. The CDR3 sequence is 15 residues long. Germline values: CDR1 SGHDT, CDR2 YYEEEE. Trimming cost V 3 bases and J 3 bases, with 15 bases left between them. This CDR3 is CASSSPERADTEAFF. CDR3 nucleotides: TGTGCCAGCAGCTCCCCTGAAAGAGCGGACACTGAAGCTTTCTTT.

This chain joins TRBV30 and TRBJ1-3, with D maybe TRBD1 (6 bases). The germline gives CDR1 GTSNPN, CDR2 SVGIG (reference sequence). V lost 2 bases and J 4 bases, leaving 12 bases between the germline ends. CDR3 length: 14 amino acids. The CDR3 here is CAWSLRTAGNTIYF. CDR3 in DNA: TGTGCCTGGAGTCTCAGGACAGCAGGAAACACCATATATTTT.

The rearrangement links TRBV11-2 to TRBJ1-3; D ambiguous. This CDR3 comprises 15 residues. Germline CDR1 SGHAT, CDR2 FQNNGV. Between the trimmed V and J ends, which lost 3 bases and 0 bases, there was a span of 9 bases. The CDR3 loop is CASSLRADSGNTIYF. The CDR3 nucleotides read TGTGCCAGCAGCTTGCGAGCCGACTCTGGAAACACCATATATTTT. Complete variable domain (other parts from reference TRBV11-2 and TRBJ1-3): EAGVAQSPRYKIIEKRQSVAFWCNPISGHATLYWYQQILGQGPKLLIQFQNNGVVDDSQLPKDRFSAERLKGVDSTLKIQPAKLEDSAVYLCASSLRADSGNTIYFGEGSWLTVV.

The V and J genes are TRBV7-9 and TRBJ2-2; no definite D call. V dropped 3 bases and J dropped 5 bases, with 10 bases sitting between them. This CDR3 region has 14 residues. Looked up from germline, CDR1 is SEHNR and CDR2 is FQNEAQ (reference sequence). The CDR3 DNA reads as TGTGCCAGCAGCTTGTCCCTGACTACCGGGGAGCTGTTTTTT. Amino acids: CASSLSLTTGELFF. Full variable domain (remainder filled in from reference TRBV7-9 and TRBJ2-2): DTGVSQNPRHKITKRGQNVTFRCDPISEHNRLYWYRQTLGQGPEFLTYFQNEAQLEKSRLLSDRFSAERPKGSFSTLEIQRTEQGDSAMYLCASSLSLTTGELFFGEGSRLTVL.

This clone was seen more than once but under ten times. V gene TRBV18 combines with J gene TRBJ1-2; 7 nucleotides align to TRBD1. CDR1 is KGHSH and CDR2 is LQKENI in the germline V gene. The CDR3 covers 14 residues. V was clipped by 3 bases and J by 2 bases; unmatched bases: 3. This chain's CDR3 is CASSPGTDNYGYTF. The DNA for the CDR3 is TGTGCCAGCTCACCTGGGACAGACAACTATGGCTACACCTTC.

This clone was counted a few times. This chain links TRBV30 with TRBJ1-1; D is uncertain. This CDR3 has 11 amino acids. V was clipped by 5 bases and J by 0 bases, with 4 bases between them. Germline assignment: CDR1 GTSNPN and CDR2 SVGIG (reference sequence). The CDR3, as DNA: TGTGCCTGGCTTCTGAACACTGAAGCTTTCTTT. Its translation: CAWLLNTEAFF.

This chain uses TRBV2 with TRBJ2-2; the D gene is possibly TRBD2 (6 bases). There are 13 residues in the CDR3. V gave up 6 bases and J gave up 3 bases, with 8 bases separating them. Germline lookup yields CDR1 SNHLY and CDR2 FYNNEI. For the CDR3, the DNA is TGTGCCAGCAGATGGGGGGACACCGGGGAGCTGTTTTTT. Residues: CASRWGDTGELFF.

The J gene is TRBJ2-1, the V gene TRBV7-9; 8 positions match TRBD2. Germline assignment: CDR1 SEHNR and CDR2 FQNEAQ (reference sequence). J was trimmed by 6 bases and V by 2 bases; bases with no gene match: 12. This CDR3 has 17 residues. The CDR3 region is CASSLLRGLREVNEQFF. In DNA form, the CDR3 reads TGTGCCAGCAGCTTACTCCGAGGCCTGCGGGAGGTCAATGAGCAGTTCTTC.

J is TRBJ2-5 and V is TRBV7-2; D assignment may be TRBD1 or TRBD2 (5 bases each). This CDR3 comprises 15 residues. V was trimmed by 2 bases and J by 2 bases, leaving 12 bases between them. Germline values: CDR1 SGHTA, CDR2 FQGNSA. CDR3 in amino acids: CASSLRAGAQETQYF. The CDR3 DNA sequence: TGTGCCAGCAGCTTACGCGCCGGGGCTCAAGAGACCCAGTACTTC. Filled out from reference TRBV7-2 and TRBJ2-5, the complete variable domain reads GAGVSQSPSNKVTEKGKDVELRCDPISGHTALYWYRQSLGQGLEFLIYFQGNSAPDKSGLPSDRFSAERTGGSVSTLTIQRTQQEDSAVYLCASSLRAGAQETQYFGPGTRLLVL.

DNA of the CDR3: TGTGCCAGCAGCAAAGCGCTTTTGACAGAGGCCTCCTACGAGCAGTACTTC. Translating gives CASSKALLTEASYEQYF. This rearrangement joins TRBV21-1 to TRBJ2-7; TRBD1 is the table's D call, not checked against the DNA. TRBV21-1 is termed a pseudogene. CDR3 length: 17 amino acids.

V and J are TRBV28 and TRBJ2-7, with TRBD2 as a possible D gene (6 bases). The germline V gene encodes CDR1 MDHEN and CDR2 SYDVKM. V gave up 5 bases and J gave up 5 bases, with 10 bases separating them. The CDR3 is 12 residues long. CDR3 bases: TGTGCCAGCAGTCCCGGACTACACGAGCAGTACTTC. Residues: CASSPGLHEQYF.

The V gene is TRBV18, the J gene TRBJ2-3; 9 positions match TRBD2. V was pared by 3 bases and J by 0 bases, with 4 bases of the junction left unmatched. The length of the CDR3 is 16 residues. The germline gives CDR1 KGHSH, CDR2 LQKENI. CDR3 amino acids: CASSPVGLASTDTQYF. The CDR3, as DNA: TGTGCCAGCTCACCGGTCGGACTAGCGAGCACAGATACGCAGTATTTT.

The V and J genes are TRBV5-6 and TRBJ1-3, with TRBD1 as a possible D gene (5 bases). V was shortened by 0 bases and J by 0 bases, with 16 bases between the two germline ends. Germline V gene data show CDR1 as SGHDT and CDR2 as YYEEEE. The CDR3 sequence is 18 residues long. The CDR3 here is CASSLASRGHLSGNTIYF. As DNA, the CDR3 is TGTGCCAGCAGCTTGGCGTCCCGGGGCCACCTCTCTGGAAACACCATATATTTT.

This chain connects TRBV28 to TRBJ2-7; D perhaps matches TRBD1 (6 bases). The CDR3 covers 17 residues. The germline gives CDR1 MDHEN, CDR2 SYDVKM. Trimming took 6 bases from V and 1 from J, leaving 22 bases between them. For the CDR3, the DNA is TGTGCCAGCAGCCCCCCTATGGGCGACAGGCTGTCCTACGAGCAGTACTTC. Protein sequence: CASSPPMGDRLSYEQYF.